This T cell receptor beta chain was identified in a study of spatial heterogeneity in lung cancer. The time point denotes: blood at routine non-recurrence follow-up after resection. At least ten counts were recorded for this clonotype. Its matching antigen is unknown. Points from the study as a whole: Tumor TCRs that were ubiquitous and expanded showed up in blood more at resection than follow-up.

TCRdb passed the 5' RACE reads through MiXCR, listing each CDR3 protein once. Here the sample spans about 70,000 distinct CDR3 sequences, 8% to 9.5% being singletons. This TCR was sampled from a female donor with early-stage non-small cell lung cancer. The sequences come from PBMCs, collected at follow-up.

The CDR3 loop is CASTEITSGTDTQYF. The CDR3, as DNA: TGCGCCAGCACTGAGATAACTAGCGGCACAGATACGCAGTATTTT. The chain uses TRBV5-1 and TRBJ2-3; 7 bases line up with TRBD2. Germline lookup yields CDR1 SGHRS and CDR2 YFSETQ. This CDR3 spans 15 amino acids. The V and J ends lost 6 bases and 1 base, in that order; junction bases with no gene match: 8.